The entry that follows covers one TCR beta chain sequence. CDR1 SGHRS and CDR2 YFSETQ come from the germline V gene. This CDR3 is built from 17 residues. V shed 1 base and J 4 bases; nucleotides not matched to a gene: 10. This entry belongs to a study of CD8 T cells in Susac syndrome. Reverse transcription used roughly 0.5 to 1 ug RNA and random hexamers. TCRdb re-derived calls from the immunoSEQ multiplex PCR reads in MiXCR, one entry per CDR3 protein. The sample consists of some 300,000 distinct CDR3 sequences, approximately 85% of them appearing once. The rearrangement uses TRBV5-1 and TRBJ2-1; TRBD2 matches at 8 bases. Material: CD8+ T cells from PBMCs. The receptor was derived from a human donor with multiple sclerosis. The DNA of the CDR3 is TGCGCCAGCAGCTTGCCTAGCGGGCATTTAGGATACAATGAGCAGTTCTTC. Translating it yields CASSLPSGHLGYNEQFF.